The clone carrying this TCR beta chain appeared a few times. Its target is unknown. TCRdb itself ran the 5' RACE reads through MiXCR, one entry per CDR3 protein. The table includes about 50,000 distinct CDR3 sequences, roughly 30% detected once. The length of the CDR3 is 16 residues. The germline CDR1 and CDR2 sequences are SGDLS and YYNGEE. Trimming removed 0 bases at V and 4 bases at J, with 16 bases between. CD25-based Treg depletion was applied to purified naive CD4+ T cells. General observations from the study: Larger-cohort validation covered only one TCR beta V-J rearrangement. Tumor memory CD4+ T cell TCR gene usage was found to cluster with blood and lymph node memory CD4+ cells and with lymph node naive CD4+ cells.

This clonotype was sampled from a female donor with breast cancer. Specimen: naive CD4+ T cells sorted from blood. Subset described: naive CD4+ T cells, CD4+CD45RA+CD25-. The rearrangement links TRBV9 to TRBJ1-1, with D perhaps TRBD1 (5 bases). CDR3 in amino acids: CASSVAGFRDSTEAFF. For the CDR3, the DNA is TGTGCCAGCAGCGTAGCGGGTTTCCGGGACTCCACTGAAGCTTTCTTT.